The 30 T cell receptor beta chains reported below all come from one sample, sequenced in a study of CD8 T cells in Susac syndrome. When the RNA was reverse transcribed, random hexamers were used with an input of roughly 0.5 to 1 ug. TCRdb reanalysed the immunoSEQ multiplex PCR reads using MiXCR and keeps one entry per CDR3 protein. Of 200,000 to 300,000 distinct CDR3 sequences in the sample, approximately 92% were seen once. Sequencing was performed on CD4+ T cells from PBMCs. These receptors came from a human donor with multiple sclerosis.

V usage is TRBV11-2 and J usage is TRBJ1-1; D might be TRBD1 (6 bases). Per the germline V gene, CDR1 is SGHAT and CDR2 is FQNNGV. The CDR3 loop spans 14 amino acids. Trimming took off 4 bases at V and 8 bases at J, with 17 bases between the two ends. The CDR3 nucleotides are TGTGCCAGCAGCTCGGTAAGCACAGGGATGGAAGCTTTCTTT. Translation gives CASSSVSTGMEAFF. The full variable domain, in which reference TRBV11-2 and TRBJ1-1 provide the parts outside the CDR3, is EAGVAQSPRYKIIEKRQSVAFWCNPISGHATLYWYQQILGQGPKLLIQFQNNGVVDDSQLPKDRFSAERLKGVDSTLKIQPAKLEDSAVYLCASSSVSTGMEAFFGQGTRLTVV.

The V call is TRBV7-6, the J call TRBJ1-1; unclear D gene. The germline gives CDR1 SGHVS, CDR2 FNYEAQ. Trimming cost V 4 bases and J 1 base, with 16 bases left between them. The CDR3 runs to 16 residues. CDR3 protein: CASSYRSFSRNTEAFF. The CDR3 DNA sequence: TGTGCCAGCAGCTATCGCTCCTTTAGCAGGAACACTGAAGCTTTCTTT.

The chain links TRBV3-1 to TRBJ2-2; D call uncertain. The germline gives CDR1 LGHDT, CDR2 YNNKEL (reference sequence). The CDR3 is 15 amino acids. V was shortened by 3 bases and J by 4 bases, with 12 bases between the two germline ends. The CDR3 DNA sequence: TGTGCCAGCAGCCAGGCGGCTAGTAGCACCGGGGAGCTGTTTTTT. This gives the protein CASSQAASSTGELFF.

The V gene is TRBV24-1, the J gene TRBJ1-2; unclear D gene. The V gene's germline CDR1 is KGHDR and CDR2 SFDVKD. This CDR3 spans 13 amino acids. V lost 5 bases, J lost 8 bases, and 14 bases lay in between. The CDR3 coding sequence is TGTGCCACCAGTGGAGGACCGAGCTGGGGCTACACCTTC. It yields the protein CATSGGPSWGYTF.

This rearrangement joins TRBV7-8 to TRBJ1-1; 9 bases map to TRBD1. J gave up 3 bases and V 4 bases, and 6 bases lay outside the gene matches. CDR1 and CDR2 from the germline V gene are SGHVS and FQNEAQ. The CDR3 consists of 15 residues. CDR3 DNA sequence: TGTGCCAGCAGCTCCCGGGACAGGGCCTACACTGAAGCTTTCTTT. This codes for CASSSRDRAYTEAFF.

This clonotype has only one observation. The chain carries TRBV20-1 and TRBJ1-2; TRBD1 is a possible D gene (5 bases). V lost 7 bases and J lost 6, with 21 bases in between. CDR1 is DFQATT and CDR2 is SNEGSKA in the germline V gene (reference sequence). The CDR3 covers 14 residues. CDR3 DNA: TGCAGTGGAAGGGGTGGTGGGTCGAAGGATGGCTACACCTTC. This translates into CSGRGGGSKDGYTF.

CDR3 nucleotides: TGTGCCAGCAGTTACTCTGGCAGGGGGCGGACTGAAGCTTTCTTT. It specifies CASSYSGRGRTEAFF. The V call is TRBV6-2 or TRBV6-3, the J call TRBJ1-1; 8 nucleotides agree with TRBD1. The CDR3 loop spans 15 amino acids. Germline-derived CDR1 and CDR2 are MNHEY and SVGEGT. V gave up 0 bases and J gave up 5 bases; unmatched junction bases: 5.

The rearrangement joins TRBV7-9 to TRBJ2-2, with D perhaps matching TRBD1 (6 bases). This CDR3 comprises 14 residues. Trimming removed 5 bases from V and 3 bases from J, with 10 bases in between. In germline, CDR1 is SEHNR, CDR2 FQNEAQ (reference sequence). CDR3 region: CASSHNRDTGELFF. As DNA, the CDR3 is TGTGCCAGCAGCCATAACAGGGACACCGGGGAGCTGTTTTTT. Using reference TRBV7-9 and TRBJ2-2 for the parts outside the CDR3, the full variable domain is DTGVSQNPRHKITKRGQNVTFRCDPISEHNRLYWYRQTLGQGPEFLTYFQNEAQLEKSRLLSDRFSAERPKGSFSTLEIQRTEQGDSAMYLCASSHNRDTGELFFGEGSRLTVL.

This chain joins TRBV7-9 and TRBJ2-1; possibly TRBD1 or TRBD2 for D (5 bases each). Germline CDR1 and CDR2: SEHNR and FQNEAQ (reference sequence). CDR3 length equals 14 residues. Trimming shortened V by 0 bases and J by 7 bases, and 10 bases separated the two germline ends. This chain's CDR3 is CASSLAGEGNEQFF. The CDR3 DNA sequence: TGTGCCAGCAGCTTAGCGGGAGAGGGGAATGAGCAGTTCTTC.

Details on this clonotype: The DNA is left out, because the CDR3 cannot be placed on it with certainty; the CDR3 is given as TCRdb lists it. This chain joins TRBV7-5 and TRBJ1-1. TRBV7-5 is assigned pseudogene status. The CDR3 length is 13 residues, termini included. The CDR3 is CISVPEAYTEAFF.

V is TRBV14 and J is TRBJ1-1; D unclear. CDR1 SGHDN and CDR2 FVKESK come from the germline V gene. CDR3 length: 15 amino acids. V lost 0 bases, J lost 4 bases, and 12 bases lay in between. This CDR3 reads CASSQDRIWVTEAFF. The CDR3 region has the DNA TGTGCCAGCAGCCAAGATAGGATTTGGGTCACTGAAGCTTTCTTT.

The chain is built from TRBV13 and TRBJ2-5; 8 bases align to TRBD2. This CDR3 region has 16 residues. The germline CDR1 and CDR2 sequences are PRHDT and FYEKMQ (reference sequence). V lost 3 bases, J lost 5 bases, and 11 bases stayed unmatched. CDR3: CASSFLVGTSGETQYF. In DNA, the CDR3 is TGTGCCAGCAGCTTCCTCGTGGGGACTAGTGGTGAGACCCAGTACTTC.

V gene TRBV10-3 combines with J gene TRBJ2-3; TRBD1 matches 7 bases. The CDR3 totals 14 residues. Germline CDR1 is ENHRY and CDR2 is SYGVKD. The trim removed 6 bases at V and 4 bases at J, leaving 7 bases unmatched. CDR3 sequence: CAIRRAGGADTQYF. CDR3 coding DNA: TGTGCCATCAGGCGGGCAGGGGGAGCAGATACGCAGTATTTT.

The rearrangement uses TRBV30 and TRBJ1-1; D remains unclear. Trimming left V 5 bases short and J 1 base short, with 20 bases between. Per germline, CDR1 GTSNPN and CDR2 SVGIG (reference sequence). CDR3 length: 16 amino acids. Written as DNA, the CDR3 is TGTGCCTGGGACCCAAACCCCTCAGGAACGAACACTGAAGCTTTCTTT. It specifies CAWDPNPSGTNTEAFF.

CDR3 bases: TGCGCCAGCAGCTTAGGCGCTACAGGAGGGTACCAACTCGATGGCTACACCTTC. Its translation is CASSLGATGGYQLDGYTF. The chain recombines TRBV5-1 with TRBJ1-2, with a possible D match to TRBD1 (5 bases). Per the germline V gene, CDR1 is SGHRS and CDR2 is YFSETQ. The CDR3 contains 18 residues. V was trimmed by 2 bases and J by 6 bases, leaving 26 bases between them. The whole variable domain, remainder taken from reference TRBV5-1 and TRBJ1-2, is KAGVTQTPRYLIKTRGQQVTLSCSPISGHRSVSWYQQTPGQGLQFLFEYFSETQRNKGNFPGRFSGRQFSNSRSEMNVSTLELGDSALYLCASSLGATGGYQLDGYTFGSGTRLTVV.

The chain has TRBV3-1 and TRBJ1-2, with 7 positions matching TRBD1. The CDR3 runs to 15 residues. The V gene's germline CDR1 is LGHDT and CDR2 YNNKEL (reference sequence). Trimming cost V 2 bases and J 7 bases; bases outside gene matches: 10. In DNA form, the CDR3 reads TGTGCCAGCAGCCAACAGGGGGGGAGAGGAGGTGGCTACACCTTC. This sequence encodes CASSQQGGRGGGYTF.

The rearrangement links TRBV9 to TRBJ2-2, with D possibly matching TRBD2 (5 bases). Germline-derived CDR1 and CDR2 are SGDLS and YYNGEE. Trimming shortened V by 3 bases and J by 6 bases, and 15 bases separated the two germline ends. The CDR3 is 15 residues long. The CDR3 bases are TGTGCCAGCAGCGCGGGGATTTGGTCGTCCGGGGAGCTGTTTTTT. It encodes CASSAGIWSSGELFF.

This clonotype was found a few times. The chain uses TRBV7-2 and TRBJ2-7; D ambiguous. The CDR3 is made up of 13 amino acids. Trimming took 4 bases from V and 1 from J, leaving 8 bases between them. The germline V gene has CDR1 SGHTA and CDR2 FQGNSA. The CDR3 loop reads CASSSWASYEQYF. The CDR3 coding sequence is TGTGCCAGCAGCTCGTGGGCGTCCTACGAGCAGTACTTC.

CDR3 amino acids: CASSLWAAGGGVDTQYF. The CDR3 DNA reads as TGTGCCAGCAGCTTATGGGCGGCGGGAGGAGGTGTGGATACGCAGTATTTT. This chain joins TRBV7-2 and TRBJ2-3, with 8 bases identical to TRBD2. This CDR3 spans 17 amino acids. The germline gives CDR1 SGHTA, CDR2 FQGNSA. J gave up 6 bases and V 2 bases, and 13 bases lay outside the gene matches. Full variable domain (rest looked up from reference TRBV7-2 and TRBJ2-3): GAGVSQSPSNKVTEKGKDVELRCDPISGHTALYWYRQSLGQGLEFLIYFQGNSAPDKSGLPSDRFSAERTGGSVSTLTIQRTQQEDSAVYLCASSLWAAGGGVDTQYFGPGTRLTVL.

This clonotype was recorded only once. This rearrangement joins TRBV19 to TRBJ2-3; D unclear. V lost 0 bases to trimming and J lost 1 base, with 2 bases between them. Germline V gene lookup returns CDR1 LNHDA and CDR2 SQIVND (reference sequence). The CDR3 runs to 13 residues. The CDR3 sequence is CASSIEGTDTQYF. The CDR3 DNA reads as TGTGCCAGTAGTATAGAGGGCACAGATACGCAGTATTTT.

This chain uses TRBV19 with TRBJ1-2; the match to TRBD1 covers 7 bases. The CDR3 loop spans 16 amino acids. Trimming at V came to 6 bases and at J to 0 bases, leaving 10 bases not matched to a gene. CDR1 and CDR2 (germline): LNHDA, SQIVND (reference sequence). This chain's CDR3 is CASRTRQGVANYGYTF. For the CDR3, the DNA is TGTGCCAGTAGAACCCGACAGGGAGTAGCTAACTATGGCTACACCTTC.

The chain has TRBV3-1 and TRBJ2-1, with TRBD1 as a possible D gene (6 bases). The CDR3 is made up of 11 amino acids. The germline V gene encodes CDR1 LGHDT and CDR2 YNNKEL (reference sequence). Trimming shortened V by 3 bases and J by 14 bases, and 11 bases separated the two germline ends. The CDR3 nucleotides are TGTGCCAGCAGCCAGGGGACATCGAAGTTCTTC. This encodes CASSQGTSKFF.

This chain uses TRBV20-1 with TRBJ1-6; 8 bases map to TRBD1. Germline CDR1 and CDR2: DFQATT and SNEGSKA (reference sequence). J lost 7 bases, V lost 3 bases, and 8 bases had no gene match. There are 15 residues in the CDR3. This CDR3 reads CSARGRTGGNSPLHF. The CDR3 DNA is TGCAGTGCTAGGGGACGCACAGGGGGGAATTCACCCCTCCACTTT.

This clonotype was picked up one time. The chain employs TRBV7-9 and TRBJ1-1, with 9 positions matching TRBD1. Trimming cost V 6 bases and J 1 base; bases outside gene matches: 12. This CDR3 has 17 residues. The germline V gene encodes CDR1 SEHNR and CDR2 FQNEAQ (reference sequence). CDR3 DNA: TGTGCCAGCAGACCCTCCGGGACAGGGAAACGGAACACTGAAGCTTTCTTT. This sequence encodes CASRPSGTGKRNTEAFF.

This rearrangement joins TRBV23-1 to TRBJ1-4; the D gene is possibly TRBD1 (5 bases). TRBV23-1 is an ORF, with its function uncertain. The V end was cut by 4 bases, the J end by 9 bases, with 15 bases between. The CDR3 is 14 residues long. Written as DNA, the CDR3 is TGCGCCAGCAGTCGGAGAGGGGTTTATCAAAAACTGTTTTTT. Its protein is CASSRRGVYQKLFF.

The gene calls are TRBV12-5 and TRBJ1-4, with D perhaps TRBD1 (5 bases). CDR1 LGHNT and CDR2 FRNRAP come from the germline V gene. Trimming left V 5 bases short and J 5 bases short, with 12 bases between. The CDR3 spans 14 residues. CDR3 nucleotides: TGTGCTAGTGGTCCCATGGGGGGAAATGAAAAACTGTTTTTT. It is translated as CASGPMGGNEKLFF.

V and J are TRBV7-8 and TRBJ1-1, with 7 bases that match TRBD1. The V gene's germline CDR1 is SGHVS and CDR2 FQNEAQ. J was trimmed by 3 bases and V by 6 bases; bases with no gene match: 7. This CDR3 contains 14 residues. Here the CDR3 DNA reads TGTGCCAGCAGATTTGATACAGGGGACACTGAAGCTTTCTTT. Amino acid sequence: CASRFDTGDTEAFF.

V usage is TRBV6-5 and J usage is TRBJ2-7; 12 nucleotides agree with TRBD2. Germline V CDR1 and CDR2: MNHEY, SVGAGI. This CDR3 has 17 residues. The J segment lost 6 bases and the V segment lost 1 base, leaving 10 bases of the junction unmatched. DNA for the CDR3: TGTGCCAGCAGTTACTTTACCCCCCTAGCGGGGGGGCCCGAGCAGTACTTC. Its translation: CASSYFTPLAGGPEQYF.

This clonotype came up once. The chain links TRBV9 to TRBJ1-2; 7 positions match TRBD1. The V gene end was trimmed by 2 bases and the J gene end by 2 bases; junction bases not matched to a gene: 9. The V gene's germline CDR1 is SGDLS and CDR2 YYNGEE. This CDR3 is built from 16 residues. The CDR3 protein is CASSVPNRGKNYGYTF. CDR3 nucleotides: TGTGCCAGCAGCGTCCCGAACAGGGGAAAAAACTATGGCTACACCTTC.

The J gene is TRBJ1-1, the V gene TRBV3-1; a weak D match, TRBD1 (5 bases). This CDR3 has 14 residues. V was cut by 1 base and J by 6 bases, with 12 bases left in between. Germline assignment: CDR1 LGHDT and CDR2 YNNKEL (reference sequence). CDR3 amino acids: CASSQGSRGSEAFF. CDR3 in DNA: TGTGCCAGCAGCCAAGGATCTAGGGGATCTGAAGCTTTCTTT. Full variable domain (rest looked up from reference TRBV3-1 and TRBJ1-1): DTAVSQTPKYLVTQMGNDKSIKCEQNLGHDTMYWYKQDSKKFLKIMFSYNNKELIINETVPNRFSPKSPDKAHLNLHINSLELGDSAVYFCASSQGSRGSEAFFGQGTRLTVV.